Listed below are T cell receptor beta chains from one sample, sequenced in a study of T-cell memory formation after mild COVID-19. Via MiXCR, TCRdb re-called the 5' RACE reads, giving one row per CDR3 protein. The table has about 130,000 distinct CDR3 sequences, roughly 15% seen once. The sample comprised PBMCs or a T cell subset sorted from them (not recorded which). The origin of the receptors is an adult woman who had mild COVID-19 (a few samples of this study predate the infection). Cell type and time point are not known. CDR3s include the opening cysteine and the closing phenylalanine or tryptophan.

v_call,cdr3_length,j_call,cdr3_aa
TRBV6-5,17,TRBJ2-6,CASSYSEGLSGANVLTF
TRBV7-9,15,TRBJ2-1,CASSLGEDSYNEQFF
TRBV20-1,15,TRBJ1-4,CSARPPRGRAEKLFF
TRBV29-1,17,TRBJ2-7,CSVGARGGLRSAYEQYF
TRBV6-6,11,TRBJ2-2,CASSTLGELFF
TRBV7-8,15,TRBJ2-3,CASSFSGRYTDTQYF
TRBV29-1,13,TRBJ2-7,CSVVEDRVVEQYF
TRBV11-3,14,TRBJ1-2,CASSLTGVVNGYTF
TRBV3-1,15,TRBJ2-7,CASSQVPSGGYEQYF
TRBV5-1,15,TRBJ1-1,CASSLLGQENTEAFF
TRBV5-4,15,TRBJ2-5,CASSTIGTTRETQYF
TRBV20-1,16,TRBJ2-5,CSARGQAGGRWETQYF
TRBV3-1,15,TRBJ2-1,CASSQDGGSYNEQFF
TRBV7-2,16,TRBJ2-3,CASSLDAAGARDTQYF
TRBV7-3,17,TRBJ2-6,CASSSPPLGAGANVLTF
TRBV6-6,13,TRBJ2-6,CASSYDGANVLTF
TRBV14,15,TRBJ2-3,CASSPLAGAPDTQYF
TRBV6-5,16,TRBJ1-2,CASSYVGGSRNYGYTF
TRBV29-1,12,TRBJ2-5,CSARQSGETQYF
TRBV5-1,16,TRBJ2-3,CASSPLVLAGGDTQYF
TRBV13,15,TRBJ1-4,CASSPRGQLNEKLFF
TRBV20-1,15,TRBJ1-2,CSARDPGQGLYGYTF
TRBV19,14,TRBJ2-7,CASSIVGQSYEQYF
TRBV27,16,TRBJ1-3,CASSQWTGGSGNTIYF
TRBV7-3,14,TRBJ2-3,CASSLSSQTDTQYF
TRBV19,14,TRBJ2-1,CASSILLAGVEQFF
TRBV6-2/TRBV6-3,14,TRBJ2-3,CASSPGGRTDTQYF
TRBV2,12,TRBJ2-1,CASSDVGNEQFF
TRBV12-3/TRBV12-4,15,TRBJ1-1,CASSLSVGLNTEAFF
TRBV7-9,14,TRBJ2-2,CASSLARVSGELFF